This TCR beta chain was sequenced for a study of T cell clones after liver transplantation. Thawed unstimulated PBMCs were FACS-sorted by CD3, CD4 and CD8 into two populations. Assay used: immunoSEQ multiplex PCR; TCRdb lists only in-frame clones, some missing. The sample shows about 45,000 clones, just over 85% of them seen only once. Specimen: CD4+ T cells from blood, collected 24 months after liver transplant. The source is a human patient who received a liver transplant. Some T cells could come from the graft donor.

The CDR3 is CASSPLPQPTNEKLFF. In DNA form, the CDR3 reads TGTGCCAGCTCACCGCTACCACAACCAACTAATGAAAAACTGTTTTTT. This rearrangement joins TRBV18 to TRBJ1-4; D gene uncertain. Germline CDR1 KGHSH, CDR2 LQKENI. V dropped 3 bases and J dropped 0 bases, with 11 bases sitting between them. CDR3 size: 16 residues. Supplemented by reference TRBV18 and TRBJ1-4, the full variable domain reads NAGVMQNPRHLVRRRGQEARLRCSPMKGHSHVYWYRQLPEEGLKFMVYLQKENIIDESGMPKERFSAEFPKEGPSILRIQQVVRGDSAAYFCASSPLPQPTNEKLFFGSGTQLSVL.